Listed below are T cell receptor beta chains from one sample, sequenced in a study of CXCR3-negative and CXCR3-positive naive CD8 T cells. From the 5' RACE reads, TCRdb lists one entry per CDR3 protein and no DNA. Its table lists approximately 8,800 distinct CDR3 sequences. Specimen: naive CXCR3+ CD8+ T cells from blood. These receptors originate from a human donor in good health. Some clones in this sample may be carry-over from other donors' samples. Each CDR3 is given with its conserved first and last residue. Part of the rows lack a size; the others show once, few, many or a class for expanded clones.

>TRBV7-9|.|TRBJ1-1
CASSLAATEAFF
>TRBV18|.|TRBJ1-5
CASSRPEGGNQPQHF
>TRBV6-5|.|TRBJ2-1
CASGPGYEQFF
>TRBV7-2|medium-sized|TRBJ2-1
CASSLAASGYNEQFF
>TRBV29-1|medium-sized|TRBJ2-2
CSVDTPGGNTGELFF
>TRBV5-1|medium-sized|TRBJ1-1
CASSYRQGVNEAFF
>TRBV7-6|.|TRBJ2-1
CASSDPARNEQFF
>TRBV10-3|medium-sized|TRBJ2-2
CAISETGNTGELFF
>TRBV29-1|medium-sized|TRBJ2-3
CSVLWTGTSGPTDTQYF
>TRBV4-1|.|TRBJ2-1
CASSHGGNEQFF
>TRBV28|.|TRBJ2-1
CASSGDLAEEGRRYNEQFF
>TRBV12-3/TRBV12-4|.|TRBJ2-1
CASSLGEDEQFF
>TRBV6-5|.|TRBJ2-5
CASTSGQGLGETQYF
>TRBV10-3|.|TRBJ2-3
CAISDPRLAGGTDTQYF
>TRBV29-1|.|TRBJ2-5
CSVEGQVKETQYF
>TRBV14|.|TRBJ2-1
CASRGQGEYNEQFF
>TRBV5-4|.|TRBJ2-7
CASGSGNSYEQYF
>TRBV20-1|.|TRBJ1-1
CRAREPHGITEAFF
>TRBV29-1|medium-sized|TRBJ1-2
CSGDGGHYGYTF
>TRBV4-1|.|TRBJ2-7
CASSQRGPYEQYF
>TRBV19|.|TRBJ1-5
CASSIGPGSNQPQHF
>TRBV29-1|.|TRBJ2-1
CSGYLPDLNEQFF
>TRBV11-2|.|TRBJ2-7
CASSLGSGNFGEQYF
>TRBV5-1|.|TRBJ1-2
CASSPNPPSPYGYTF
>TRBV28|.|TRBJ2-5
CASSLSSRGETQYF
>TRBV13|medium-sized|TRBJ2-7
CASSSPRETSGHEQYF
>TRBV5-4|.|TRBJ2-1
CASSFVGDYTYNEQFF
>TRBV2|.|TRBJ2-3
CASSGTSGTEDTQYF
>TRBV6-6|.|TRBJ2-3
CASSSRLAGPDTQYF
>TRBV18|.|TRBJ2-1
CASSPGPWDEQFF
>TRBV7-6|.|TRBJ2-3
CASSTPRGSTEWDTQYF
>TRBV29-1|.|TRBJ2-5
CSFGVAGAGETQYF